These 31 T cell receptor beta chains originate from one sample sequenced in a study of OX40 agonist ivuxolimab in advanced cancers. Clones were read by immunoSEQ multiplex PCR, and TCRdb kept only the in-frame ones, dropping some. The sample carries 70,000 or so clones, around 87% recorded once. Sequenced here: CD4+ or CD8+ T cells sorted from blood, sampled in a trial of the OX40 agonist ivuxolimab. The receptors were sampled from an adult with an advanced solid tumor such as melanoma, head and neck, liver or kidney cancer.

This chain uses TRBV5-1 with TRBJ2-1; 8 bases map to TRBD1. V was pared by 0 bases and J by 0 bases, with 5 bases of the junction left unmatched. CDR1 and CDR2 from the germline V gene are SGHRS and YFSETQ. This CDR3 is built from 17 residues. The CDR3 protein is CASSLDRGFSSYNEQFF. DNA of the CDR3: TGCGCCAGCAGCTTGGACAGGGGGTTTAGCTCCTACAATGAGCAGTTCTTC.

The rearrangement links TRBV18 to TRBJ1-2; maybe TRBD1 (6 bases). CDR1 is KGHSH, CDR2 LQKENI, per germline. Trimming removed 1 base at V and 8 bases at J, with 11 bases between. The CDR3 has 13 amino acids. CDR3 loop: CASSPRDTLGYTF. CDR3 nucleotide sequence: TGTGCCAGCTCACCACGGGACACCTTGGGCTACACCTTC.

The rearrangement joins TRBV18 to TRBJ2-5; maybe TRBD2 (6 bases). CDR1 and CDR2 (germline): KGHSH, LQKENI. Trimming stripped 1 base from V and 3 bases from J, with 9 bases between. The CDR3 contains 14 residues. The CDR3 sequence is CASSPQGGEETQYF. The CDR3 bases are TGTGCCAGCTCACCACAAGGAGGGGAAGAGACCCAGTACTTC. The full variable domain, in which reference TRBV18 and TRBJ2-5 provide the parts outside the CDR3, is NAGVMQNPRHLVRRRGQEARLRCSPMKGHSHVYWYRQLPEEGLKFMVYLQKENIIDESGMPKERFSAEFPKEGPSILRIQQVVRGDSAAYFCASSPQGGEETQYFGPGTRLLVL.

A few counts support this clone. V is TRBV18 and J is TRBJ2-5; D call uncertain. V lost 3 bases and J 0 bases, leaving 17 bases between the germline ends. The CDR3 spans 17 residues. Per the germline V gene, CDR1 is KGHSH and CDR2 is LQKENI. CDR3 loop: CASSPQETQVYQETQYF. CDR3 DNA: TGTGCCAGCTCACCGCAGGAGACCCAGGTATACCAAGAGACCCAGTACTTC.

This chain links TRBV28 with TRBJ2-7; D remains ambiguous. The V end lost 2 bases, the J end lost 1 base, and 9 bases lay between the germline ends. CDR1 is MDHEN and CDR2 is SYDVKM in the germline V gene. The CDR3 consists of 14 residues. Here the CDR3 reads CASSLQTGSYEQYF. The CDR3 DNA sequence: TGTGCCAGCAGTTTACAGACCGGTTCCTACGAGCAGTACTTC.

CDR3 in DNA: TGTGCCAGCAGTGAGGCTAGCGGCACAGATACGCAGTATTTT. Its translation is CASSEASGTDTQYF. The chain recombines TRBV2 with TRBJ2-3; TRBD2 might be the D (6 bases). Trimming stripped 3 bases from V and 1 base from J, with 8 bases between. This CDR3 has 14 residues. Germline V gene data show CDR1 as SNHLY and CDR2 as FYNNEI.

The chain is built from TRBV7-2 and TRBJ2-2; 8 bases match TRBD1. CDR1 is SGHTA and CDR2 is FQGNSA in the germline V gene. V shed 4 bases, J shed 5 bases, and the junction held 3 bases outside the gene matches. CDR3 size: 14 residues. In nucleotides, the CDR3 is TGTGCCAGCAGCTACCGACAGGGGACCGGGGAGCTGTTTTTT. It codes for CASSYRQGTGELFF. Drawing the rest from reference TRBV7-2 and TRBJ2-2, the complete variable domain is GAGVSQSPSNKVTEKGKDVELRCDPISGHTALYWYRQSLGQGLEFLIYFQGNSAPDKSGLPSDRFSAERTGGSVSTLTIQRTQQEDSAVYLCASSYRQGTGELFFGEGSRLTVL.

CDR3 region: CASSPQTENTEAFF. In DNA, the CDR3 is TGTGCCAGCTCACCACAGACAGAGAACACTGAAGCTTTCTTT. This chain links TRBV18 with TRBJ1-1, with D perhaps TRBD1 (5 bases). V was cut by 1 base and J by 1 base, with 7 bases left in between. CDR3 size: 14 residues. CDR1 is KGHSH and CDR2 is LQKENI in the germline V gene. Looking up the rest from reference TRBV18 and TRBJ1-1 gives the full variable domain: NAGVMQNPRHLVRRRGQEARLRCSPMKGHSHVYWYRQLPEEGLKFMVYLQKENIIDESGMPKERFSAEFPKEGPSILRIQQVVRGDSAAYFCASSPQTENTEAFFGQGTRLTVV.

The count of this clone is one. The chain links TRBV2 to TRBJ2-3; D unresolved. CDR1 SNHLY and CDR2 FYNNEI come from the germline V gene. The CDR3 has 14 amino acids. V was cut by 6 bases and J by 4 bases, with 14 bases left in between. CDR3 amino acids: CASRARLGSDTQYF. The CDR3 nucleotides read TGTGCCAGCAGAGCAAGGTTAGGGTCAGATACGCAGTATTTT.

The rearrangement links TRBV2 to TRBJ2-4; 10 nucleotides agree with TRBD2. The germline CDR1 and CDR2 sequences are SNHLY and FYNNEI. This CDR3 is built from 18 residues. The V segment lost 5 bases and the J segment 2 bases; nucleotides outside the gene matches: 12. CDR3: CASSSSFFSGGTKNIQYF. The CDR3 DNA sequence: TGTGCCAGCAGTTCTTCCTTCTTTAGCGGGGGGACCAAAAACATTCAGTACTTC.

The chain uses TRBV19 and TRBJ2-1; TRBD2 agrees at 7 bases. The CDR3 loop spans 17 amino acids. After removal of 1 base from V and 4 bases from J, the junction contained 10 bases not matched to a gene. Germline V lookup: CDR1 LNHDA, CDR2 SQIVND (reference sequence). In nucleotides, the CDR3 is TGTGCCAGTAGTATAGGGGGAGGACTAGGGAATTACAATGAGCAGTTCTTC. Its translation: CASSIGGGLGNYNEQFF.

This clone was seen once. CDR3 region: CASSRATGALGYTF. The CDR3 DNA reads TGTGCCAGCAGTCGAGCCACAGGGGCACTTGGCTACACCTTC. The chain combines TRBV6-5 with TRBJ1-2; 7 bases match TRBD1. Per the germline V gene, CDR1 is MNHEY and CDR2 is SVGAGI. J gave up 7 bases and V 5 bases, and 10 bases lay outside the gene matches. This CDR3 is built from 14 residues.

This clone was found a few times. V and J are TRBV6-5 and TRBJ1-5, with unresolved D. The CDR3 length is 13 residues. The germline V gene encodes CDR1 MNHEY and CDR2 SVGAGI. Trimming stripped 4 bases from V and 7 bases from J, with 11 bases between. CDR3 amino acids: CASSLEAHQPQHF. The CDR3, as DNA: TGTGCCAGCAGTTTAGAGGCCCACCAGCCCCAGCATTTT.

The chain is built from TRBV5-1 and TRBJ1-5, with 7 nucleotides matching TRBD1. In germline, CDR1 is SGHRS, CDR2 YFSETQ. V lost 4 bases, J lost 5 bases, and 6 bases stayed unmatched. The CDR3 totals 14 residues. CDR3 protein: CASSRDSSDQPQHF. The CDR3 DNA is TGCGCCAGCAGCCGGGACAGTAGTGATCAGCCCCAGCATTTT.

Remarks on this clone: The junction does not match germline at one end; this may be a read error. The gene calls are TRBV7-7 and TRBJ2-5; 10 bases map to TRBD1. This CDR3 contains 15 residues. CDR1 is SSHAT and CDR2 is FNYEAQ in the germline V gene (reference sequence). CDR3 in amino acids: CASSTQTGGVETQYF. Written as DNA, the CDR3 is TGTGCTAGCAGCACCCAGACAGGGGGCGTAGAGACCCAGTACTTC.

The CDR3 DNA reads as TGTGCCAGCAGCTTAGTCGGGATATCTGAGCAGTTCTTC. Translated: CASSLVGISEQFF. The V gene is TRBV7-2, the J gene TRBJ2-1; TRBD2 is a possible D gene (5 bases). The CDR3 contains 13 residues. Trimming cost V 1 base and J 9 bases, with 10 bases left between them. Germline assignment: CDR1 SGHTA and CDR2 FQGNSA.

CDR3 region: CASNGGTRSYNEQFF. The CDR3 nucleotides are TGTGCCAGTAACGGGGGGACTAGGAGCTACAATGAGCAGTTCTTC. The rearrangement uses TRBV19 and TRBJ2-1; the match to TRBD2 covers 8 bases. Germline CDR1 is LNHDA and CDR2 is SQIVND (reference sequence). The J segment lost 3 bases and the V segment lost 7 bases, leaving 8 bases of the junction unmatched. The CDR3 spans 15 residues.

The chain recombines TRBV18 with TRBJ1-5, with 10 nucleotides matching TRBD1. The length of the CDR3 is 16 residues. Trimming removed 3 bases from V and 5 bases from J; junction bases left unmatched: 7. Germline V CDR1 and CDR2: KGHSH, LQKENI. CDR3 sequence reads: CASSPASGTGDQPQHF. The CDR3 DNA reads as TGTGCCAGCTCACCTGCCTCCGGGACAGGGGATCAGCCCCAGCATTTT.

The rearrangement joins TRBV7-2 to TRBJ2-1; D is possibly TRBD1 or TRBD2 (5 bases each). The V end lost 4 bases, the J end lost 5 bases, and 15 bases lay between the germline ends. Germline loops: CDR1 SGHTA, CDR2 FQGNSA. The CDR3 covers 15 residues. The CDR3 DNA follows: TGTGCCAGCAGCTCTGGGTGGGACGGTCACAATGAGCAGTTCTTC. Translation: CASSSGWDGHNEQFF.

The chain has TRBV5-1 and TRBJ2-6; no definite D call. This CDR3 is built from 15 residues. The germline gives CDR1 SGHRS, CDR2 YFSETQ. The V end was cut by 4 bases, the J end by 0 bases, with 8 bases between. CDR3 in amino acids: CASSSVGSGANVLTF. CDR3 in DNA: TGCGCCAGCAGCAGCGTGGGCTCTGGGGCCAACGTCCTGACTTTC.

In DNA form, the CDR3 reads TGTGCCAGCTCACCTGGGGGTGGCGGCTACACCTTC. Residues: CASSPGGGGYTF. The chain uses TRBV18 and TRBJ1-2; perhaps TRBD1 as D (5 bases). The CDR3 extends over 12 amino acids. The V gene lost 3 bases and the J gene lost 8 bases, with 10 bases spanning the gap. Germline values: CDR1 KGHSH, CDR2 LQKENI.

The J gene is TRBJ1-2, the V gene TRBV5-7, with no clear D. TRBV5-7 belongs to the ORF category, with a function that is uncertain. There are 15 residues in the CDR3. Deletions cut 0 bases from V and 0 bases from J, with 9 bases between. CDR3 bases: TGTGCCAGCAGCTTGGATGGTAGGGCTAACTATGGCTACACCTTC. This translates into CASSLDGRANYGYTF.

This clone has only a few counts. The V call is TRBV5-1, the J call TRBJ1-2; 7 nucleotides agree with TRBD1. The V and J ends lost 0 bases and 3 bases, in that order; junction bases with no gene match: 5. From germline, CDR1 is SGHRS and CDR2 YFSETQ. This CDR3 contains 15 residues. In DNA, the CDR3 is TGCGCCAGCAGCTTGGGCGACAGGGAGTACTATGGCTACACCTTC. This sequence encodes CASSLGDREYYGYTF.

The rearrangement uses TRBV5-1 and TRBJ2-1; D perhaps matches TRBD1 (5 bases). In germline, CDR1 is SGHRS, CDR2 YFSETQ. Trimming cost V 0 bases and J 5 bases, with 9 bases left between them. The CDR3 has 14 amino acids. The CDR3 region is CASSLGTPNNEQFF. DNA of the CDR3: TGCGCCAGCAGCTTGGGGACACCCAACAATGAGCAGTTCTTC.

The V and J genes are TRBV2 and TRBJ2-6, with D maybe TRBD2 (5 bases). Trimming pared 8 bases from V and 1 base from J, leaving 9 bases between. CDR3 length: 14 amino acids. Looked up from germline, CDR1 is SNHLY and CDR2 is FYNNEI. The CDR3 protein is CASGRASGANVLTF. CDR3 bases: TGTGCCAGCGGGCGGGCATCTGGGGCCAACGTCCTGACTTTC. The entire variable domain, with the rest obtained from reference TRBV2 and TRBJ2-6, is as follows: EPEVTQTPSHQVTQMGQEVILRCVPISNHLYFYWYRQILGQKVEFLVSFYNNEISEKSEIFDDQFSVERPDGSNFTLKIRSTKLEDSAMYFCASGRASGANVLTFGAGSRLTVL.

The gene calls are TRBV5-1 and TRBJ2-5, with TRBD2 matching 8 bases. Germline trimming cut 0 bases from V and 4 bases from J; bases unmatched to any gene: 11. Germline values: CDR1 SGHRS, CDR2 YFSETQ. CDR3 length: 17 residues. The CDR3: CASSLALSGGPGETQYF. The CDR3 nucleotides are TGCGCCAGCAGCTTGGCCTTGTCGGGAGGGCCGGGAGAGACCCAGTACTTC.

This clone has a single count. The rearrangement links TRBV19 to TRBJ2-1, with unresolved D. V shed 2 bases and J shed 1 base, with 9 bases lying between them. The CDR3 is 15 amino acids. Germline CDR1 LNHDA, CDR2 SQIVND (reference sequence). The CDR3 spells CASSIKTESYNEQFF. CDR3 nucleotide sequence: TGTGCCAGTAGTATAAAAACAGAGTCCTACAATGAGCAGTTCTTC.

This rearrangement joins TRBV11-2 to TRBJ2-1; 7 nucleotides line up with TRBD2. Germline CDR1 and CDR2: SGHAT and FQNNGV. The CDR3 is 14 amino acids. Trimming at V came to 4 bases and at J to 9 bases, leaving 9 bases not matched to a gene. The CDR3 nucleotides are TGTGCCAGCAGCTCTAACCCAGCGGGACGTGAGCAGTTCTTC. The encoded protein is CASSSNPAGREQFF.

V gene TRBV2 combines with J gene TRBJ2-2; D is unresolved. The CDR3 spans 14 residues. V lost 7 bases, J lost 5 bases, and 14 bases lay in between. The V gene's germline CDR1 is SNHLY and CDR2 FYNNEI. CDR3: CASTASTTTGELFF. The CDR3 bases are TGTGCCAGCACGGCTAGTACGACTACCGGGGAGCTGTTTTTT.

J is TRBJ2-1 and V is TRBV5-1; TRBD2 agrees at 13 bases. Per the germline V gene, CDR1 is SGHRS and CDR2 is YFSETQ. With V trimmed by 0 bases and J by 8 bases, 8 bases remained unmatched. This CDR3 has 17 amino acids. The CDR3 here is CASSLAETSGGKDEQFF. The CDR3 nucleotides are TGCGCCAGCAGCTTGGCTGAGACTAGCGGGGGGAAGGATGAGCAGTTCTTC.

The rearrangement links TRBV28 to TRBJ2-7; D may be TRBD1 or TRBD2 (5 bases each). The germline V and J ends were trimmed by 3 bases and 2 bases, with 11 bases remaining between them. The CDR3 runs to 14 residues. Germline values: CDR1 MDHEN, CDR2 SYDVKM. This CDR3 reads CASSFRDPTYEQYF. The CDR3 nucleotides are TGTGCCAGCAGTTTCCGGGACCCAACCTACGAGCAGTACTTC.